Shown below are 29 T cell receptor beta chains from a single sample sequenced in a study of blood T cell dynamics during melanoma immunotherapy. Method: immunoSEQ multiplex PCR; TCRdb's copy keeps in-frame clones and lacks some. In the table there are about 11,000 clones, about 88% of which are singletons. The sample's time point: week 3, after first cycle of checkpoint inhibitor. The starting material was blood, obtained from a patient treated with checkpoint blockade. The origin of the receptors is a human donor with melanoma.

The V and J genes are TRBV19 and TRBJ2-5; no clear D. Trimming took off 6 bases at V and 4 bases at J, with 12 bases between the two ends. The CDR3 has 13 residues. The germline gives CDR1 LNHDA, CDR2 SQIVND (reference sequence). CDR3 in amino acids: CASRNSRRETQYF. The CDR3 nucleotides are TGTGCCAGTAGAAACAGCCGCCGAGAGACCCAGTACTTC. The complete variable domain, with remaining parts taken from reference TRBV19 and TRBJ2-5, reads DGGITQSPKYLFRKEGQNVTLSCEQNLNHDAMYWYRQDPGQGLRLIYYSQIVNDFQKGDIAEGYSVSREKKESFPLTVTSAQKNPTAFYLCASRNSRRETQYFGPGTRLLVL.

The rearrangement links TRBV7-2 to TRBJ1-4; D ambiguous. This CDR3 comprises 15 residues. Trimming removed 3 bases at V and 0 bases at J, with 8 bases between. CDR1 is SGHTA, CDR2 FQGNSA, per germline. The CDR3 region is CASSFSGATNEKLFF. The DNA for the CDR3 is TGTGCCAGCAGCTTTTCGGGAGCAACTAATGAAAAACTGTTTTTT.

The chain employs TRBV11-2 and TRBJ1-1; no definite D call. The CDR3 loop spans 15 amino acids. V was trimmed by 0 bases and J by 0 bases, leaving 8 bases between them. The germline V gene encodes CDR1 SGHAT and CDR2 FQNNGV. CDR3 residues: CASSLDPGLNTEAFF. In DNA form, the CDR3 reads TGTGCCAGCAGCTTAGATCCGGGTTTGAACACTGAAGCTTTCTTT.

By share, this clone ranks as large. V and J are TRBV11-2 and TRBJ2-1; 12 bases match TRBD1. The CDR3 extends over 18 amino acids. Germline lookup yields CDR1 SGHAT and CDR2 FQNNGV. V trimming: 2 bases; J trimming: 4 bases; junction bases outside the gene matches: 9. The CDR3 DNA reads as TGTGCCAGCAGCTTAATTTACGGGACAGGGGGCTCGTACAATGAGCAGTTCTTC. Translating it yields CASSLIYGTGGSYNEQFF.

The V and J genes are TRBV10-3 and TRBJ2-2; D not certain. Germline loops: CDR1 ENHRY, CDR2 SYGVKD. This CDR3 comprises 15 residues. Deletions cut 6 bases from V and 3 bases from J, with 14 bases between. The CDR3 protein is CAIREGSLDTGELFF. The CDR3 bases are TGTGCCATCAGAGAAGGTTCGTTGGACACCGGGGAGCTGTTTTTT.

This chain uses TRBV7-2 with TRBJ2-5, with 8 nucleotides matching TRBD1. Germline CDR1 reads SGHTA; CDR2 reads FQGNSA. This CDR3 region has 14 residues. The V segment lost 5 bases and the J segment 2 bases; nucleotides outside the gene matches: 4. CDR3 nucleotides: TGTGCCAGCAGCCCTCGACAGGGGCAAGAGACCCAGTACTTC. Amino acids: CASSPRQGQETQYF.

The rearrangement joins TRBV29-1 to TRBJ1-1; TRBD1 might be the D (6 bases). Germline V gives CDR1 SQVTM, CDR2 ANQGSEA. The CDR3 length is 13 residues. Trimming shortened V by 8 bases and J by 4 bases, and 17 bases separated the two germline ends. CDR3 nucleotide sequence: TGCAGCCTGACGAACAGGGATGGCACTGAAGCTTTCTTT. It yields the protein CSLTNRDGTEAFF.

The V and J genes are TRBV5-6 and TRBJ1-2, with 7 nucleotides matching TRBD1. The length of the CDR3 is 14 residues. Trimming at V came to 1 base and at J to 5 bases, leaving 5 bases not matched to a gene. Germline V gives CDR1 SGHDT, CDR2 YYEEEE. In DNA form, the CDR3 reads TGTGCCAGCAGCTTGAGTGGGACAGAATATGGCTACACCTTC. This gives the protein CASSLSGTEYGYTF.

The chain carries TRBV7-8 and TRBJ2-3, with D possibly TRBD1 on 6 matching bases. Germline V CDR1 and CDR2: SGHVS, FQNEAQ. CDR3 size: 14 residues. Trimming left V 3 bases short and J 7 bases short, with 14 bases between. For the CDR3, the DNA is TGTGCCAGCAGCTTGGCAACAGGGTCAAATACGCAGTATTTT. This translates into CASSLATGSNTQYF.

The rearrangement uses TRBV27 and TRBJ2-7; TRBD1 matches at 9 bases. V shed 6 bases and J 2 bases; nucleotides not matched to a gene: 8. This CDR3 has 15 residues. Germline CDR1 MNHEY, CDR2 SMNVEV (reference sequence). CDR3: CASSRDRARPYEQYF. CDR3 in DNA: TGTGCCAGCAGCCGGGACAGGGCAAGACCCTACGAGCAGTACTTC.

On this clone: A junction boundary mismatches the germline segment, possibly from a read error. V and J are TRBV2 and TRBJ2-1; tentative D call: TRBD2 (6 bases). Germline CDR1 is SNHLY and CDR2 is FYNNEI. The CDR3 covers 13 residues. For the CDR3, the DNA is TGTGCGAGCAGACCGGGGGTTTACAATGAGCAGTTCTTC. It encodes CASRPGVYNEQFF.

The chain couples TRBV9 to TRBJ1-1; D is perhaps TRBD1 (5 bases). The CDR3 loop spans 15 amino acids. The ends were cut back, 2 bases at V and 1 base at J, with 12 bases in the middle. CDR1 and CDR2 (germline): SGDLS, YYNGEE. This CDR3 is CASSVAGTANTEAFF. DNA of the CDR3: TGTGCCAGCAGCGTTGCCGGGACCGCGAACACTGAAGCTTTCTTT.

The rearrangement joins TRBV30 to TRBJ1-2; tentative D call: TRBD1 (6 bases). The V and J ends lost 5 bases and 2 bases respectively, with 12 bases between them. Germline V gene sequence: CDR1 GTSNPN, CDR2 SVGIG (reference sequence). The CDR3 runs 13 residues. This CDR3 is CAWGFQGNYGYTF. The CDR3 nucleotides are TGTGCCTGGGGCTTCCAGGGGAACTATGGCTACACCTTC. Combining the CDR3 with reference TRBV30 and TRBJ1-2 gives the whole variable domain SQTIHQWPATLVQPVGSPLSLECTVEGTSNPNLYWYRQAAGRGLQLLFYSVGIGQISSEVPQNLSASRPQDRQFILSSKKLLLSDSGFYLCAWGFQGNYGYTFGSGTRLTVV.

The V call is TRBV9, the J call TRBJ2-1; D gene ambiguous. The V end lost 4 bases, the J end lost 0 bases, and 8 bases lay between the germline ends. The CDR3 contains 14 residues. Germline V gives CDR1 SGDLS, CDR2 YYNGEE. The CDR3 DNA follows: TGTGCCAGCAGCCCGAGTTCCTCCTACAATGAGCAGTTCTTC. Its translation is CASSPSSSYNEQFF.

The gene calls are TRBV9 and TRBJ2-2; TRBD2 agrees at 8 bases. CDR1 and CDR2 from the germline V gene are SGDLS and YYNGEE. The CDR3 is 16 amino acids. V lost 0 bases to trimming and J lost 4 bases; unmatched junction nucleotides: 5. The CDR3 loop reads CASSVDGGARTGELFF. CDR3 nucleotide sequence: TGTGCCAGCAGCGTAGACGGGGGGGCACGCACCGGGGAGCTGTTTTTT.

The CDR3 sequence: CASSSWPGGTNGYTF. Here the CDR3 DNA reads TGTGCCAGCAGTTCCTGGCCGGGGGGGACGAATGGCTACACCTTC. The gene calls are TRBV2 and TRBJ1-2, with a weak D call TRBD1 (5 bases). CDR1 is SNHLY and CDR2 is FYNNEI in the germline V gene. V was clipped by 5 bases and J by 6 bases, with 19 bases between them. This CDR3 contains 15 residues.

The gene calls are TRBV7-8 and TRBJ1-4; D not resolved. The ends were cut back, 1 base at V and 4 bases at J, with 4 bases in the middle. The CDR3 covers 13 residues. CDR1 and CDR2 (germline): SGHVS, FQNEAQ. The DNA of the CDR3 is TGTGCCAGCAGCTTAGGGCGTAATGAAAAACTGTTTTTT. Protein product: CASSLGRNEKLFF.

The rearrangement joins TRBV4-1 to TRBJ1-3; D perhaps matches TRBD1 (5 bases). Germline V lookup: CDR1 MGHRA, CDR2 YSYEKL. Trimming stripped 2 bases from V and 13 bases from J, with 18 bases between. The CDR3 contains 14 residues. The CDR3 loop reads CASSQQMTDGLIYF. The CDR3 coding sequence is TGCGCCAGCAGCCAACAAATGACAGATGGCCTTATATATTTT.

This chain links TRBV6-5 with TRBJ2-7; the match to TRBD1 covers 8 bases. Per the germline V gene, CDR1 is MNHEY and CDR2 is SVGAGI. The V gene end was trimmed by 6 bases and the J gene end by 2 bases; junction bases not matched to a gene: 9. CDR3 size: 15 residues. This CDR3 is CASSRRQGPTYEQYF. The CDR3 DNA reads TGTGCCAGCAGCCGTCGACAGGGGCCGACCTACGAGCAGTACTTC.

This rearrangement joins TRBV19 to TRBJ2-7; D unresolved. CDR3 length equals 15 residues. Germline loops: CDR1 LNHDA, CDR2 SQIVND (reference sequence). The V end was cut by 1 base, the J end by 0 bases, with 10 bases between. In DNA form, the CDR3 reads TGTGCCAGTAGTATAGCCGGACGGAGCTCCTACGAGCAGTACTTC. This encodes CASSIAGRSSYEQYF.

The chain employs TRBV5-1 and TRBJ1-1; tentatively, D is TRBD1 (5 bases). This CDR3 has 14 amino acids. Germline CDR1 is SGHRS and CDR2 is YFSETQ. Between the trimmed V and J ends, which lost 4 bases and 0 bases, there was a span of 10 bases. The CDR3 nucleotides are TGCGCCAGCAGCCTCAGGGAGATGAACACTGAAGCTTTCTTT. Amino acids: CASSLREMNTEAFF. Full variable domain (missing parts from reference TRBV5-1 and TRBJ1-1): KAGVTQTPRYLIKTRGQQVTLSCSPISGHRSVSWYQQTPGQGLQFLFEYFSETQRNKGNFPGRFSGRQFSNSRSEMNVSTLELGDSALYLCASSLREMNTEAFFGQGTRLTVV.

The CDR3 DNA reads as TGTGCCAGCAGTTACCTGGACAGGGGAGTCCACGAGCAGTACTTC. This sequence encodes CASSYLDRGVHEQYF. The chain joins TRBV6-6 to TRBJ2-7; 9 bases match TRBD1. V trimming: 2 bases; J trimming: 5 bases; junction bases outside the gene matches: 7. The germline V gene has CDR1 MNHNY and CDR2 SVGAGI (reference sequence). The CDR3 has 15 amino acids.

This rearrangement joins TRBV10-3 to TRBJ2-7; 10 nucleotides line up with TRBD1. Germline CDR1 is ENHRY and CDR2 is SYGVKD. J was trimmed by 6 bases and V by 3 bases; bases with no gene match: 8. This CDR3 has 15 amino acids. The CDR3 DNA is TGTGCCATCAGTGATCCCGGGACAGGGGTTAGCGAGCAGTACTTC. Its protein product is CAISDPGTGVSEQYF.

V gene TRBV5-1 combines with J gene TRBJ1-1; D is uncertain. From germline, CDR1 is SGHRS and CDR2 YFSETQ. The CDR3 runs to 13 residues. The ends were cut back, 4 bases at V and 3 bases at J, with 10 bases in the middle. The CDR3: CASSDLSYTEAFF. CDR3 nucleotides: TGCGCCAGCAGCGACCTTAGTTACACTGAAGCTTTCTTT.

V is TRBV19 and J is TRBJ2-5, with a tentative D call TRBD2 (6 bases). V dropped 6 bases and J dropped 4 bases, with 12 bases sitting between them. Germline loops: CDR1 LNHDA, CDR2 SQIVND (reference sequence). There are 13 residues in the CDR3. CDR3 in amino acids: CASRSGLGETQYF. As DNA, the CDR3 is TGTGCCAGTAGATCGGGACTTGGAGAGACCCAGTACTTC.

V and J are TRBV14 and TRBJ1-4, with no clear D. The CDR3 runs 13 residues. CDR1 and CDR2 (germline): SGHDN, FVKESK. V lost 5 bases and J lost 5, with 9 bases in between. The CDR3 nucleotides are TGTGCCAGCAGCACATACCAGAATGAAAAACTGTTTTTT. Protein product: CASSTYQNEKLFF.

The V call is TRBV13, the J call TRBJ1-3; D perhaps matches TRBD1 (5 bases). The CDR3 is made up of 17 amino acids. V lost 5 bases to trimming and J lost 0 bases, with 17 bases between them. Germline V CDR1 and CDR2: PRHDT, FYEKMQ (reference sequence). The CDR3 nucleotides are TGTGCCAGCAGCCAGGGCGCATGGCGGCGCTCTGGAAACACCATATATTTT. As protein: CASSQGAWRRSGNTIYF. Using reference TRBV13 and TRBJ1-3 for the parts outside the CDR3, the full variable domain is AAGVIQSPRHLIKEKRETATLKCYPIPRHDTVYWYQQGPGQDPQFLISFYEKMQSDKGSIPDRFSAQQFSDYHSELNMSSLELGDSALYFCASSQGAWRRSGNTIYFGEGSWLTVV.

The chain recombines TRBV27 with TRBJ1-5; unclear D gene. Trimming removed 7 bases at V and 2 bases at J, with 21 bases between. The length of the CDR3 is 17 residues. CDR1 is MNHEY, CDR2 SMNVEV, per germline (reference sequence). The CDR3 spells CASTPTPATWGNQPQHF. CDR3 nucleotides: TGTGCCAGCACTCCCACCCCCGCAACCTGGGGCAATCAGCCCCAGCATTTT.

This sequence joins TRBV19 and TRBJ2-2; 8 bases match TRBD1. With 7 bases clipped from V and 6 bases from J, the junction kept 7 bases outside the gene matches. The CDR3 consists of 14 residues. The germline CDR1 and CDR2 sequences are LNHDA and SQIVND (reference sequence). The CDR3 loop reads CASTQDRDSGELFF. The CDR3 bases are TGTGCCAGTACCCAGGACAGGGACTCCGGGGAGCTGTTTTTT.